The 5 T cell receptor beta chains in this list originate from one sample, sequenced in a study of blood T cell repertoires in COVID-19. The data were produced by immunoSEQ multiplex PCR, yet TCRdb's version contains in-frame clones alone and is incomplete. The sample consists of approximately 40,000 clones, around 90% of them appearing once. Sequenced: peripheral blood. All receptors derive from a man in his fifties or sixties with acute or convalescent COVID-19.

The gene calls are TRBV6-5 and TRBJ1-2; 7 bases are shared with TRBD1. CDR3 size: 14 residues. Germline CDR1 is MNHEY and CDR2 is SVGAGI. With 8 bases clipped from V and 3 bases from J, the junction kept 9 bases outside the gene matches. CDR3 amino acids: CASLGQTLYYGYTF. Here the CDR3 DNA reads TGTGCCAGCTTGGGACAGACCCTTTACTATGGCTACACCTTC.

The chain joins TRBV28 to TRBJ1-1; tentatively, D is TRBD1 (6 bases). The germline V gene has CDR1 MDHEN and CDR2 SYDVKM. The CDR3 has 13 residues. Trimming took off 5 bases at V and 5 bases at J, with 12 bases between the two ends. Written as DNA, the CDR3 is TGTGCCAGCAGTCAGGGGCGGACGACTGAAGCTTTCTTT. Amino acids: CASSQGRTTEAFF.

This clone was recorded only once. This sequence joins TRBV11-2 and TRBJ2-5; the D gene is possibly TRBD2 (5 bases). This CDR3 spans 16 amino acids. The germline gives CDR1 SGHAT, CDR2 FQNNGV. Trimming took off 5 bases at V and 4 bases at J, with 20 bases between the two ends. CDR3 loop: CASSPRRASGGETQYF. CDR3 nucleotide sequence: TGTGCCAGCAGCCCACGCCGAGCCTCAGGAGGAGAGACCCAGTACTTC.

The chain links TRBV7-9 to TRBJ1-1; TRBD1 might be the D (5 bases). Deletions cut 3 bases from V and 0 bases from J, with 11 bases between. The germline CDR1 and CDR2 sequences are SEHNR and FQNEAQ (reference sequence). The CDR3 consists of 15 residues. The DNA of the CDR3 is TGTGCCAGCAGCTTGACAGAGTCCATGAACACTGAAGCTTTCTTT. This codes for CASSLTESMNTEAFF.

The chain has TRBV20-1 and TRBJ1-2, with TRBD1 as a possible D gene (5 bases). The CDR3 spans 11 residues. V lost 0 bases, J lost 8 bases, and 7 bases lay in between. Germline loops: CDR1 DFQATT, CDR2 SNEGSKA (reference sequence). Written as DNA, the CDR3 is TGCAGTGCTAGAGAGGAGGGGGGCTACACCTTC. This encodes CSAREEGGYTF.